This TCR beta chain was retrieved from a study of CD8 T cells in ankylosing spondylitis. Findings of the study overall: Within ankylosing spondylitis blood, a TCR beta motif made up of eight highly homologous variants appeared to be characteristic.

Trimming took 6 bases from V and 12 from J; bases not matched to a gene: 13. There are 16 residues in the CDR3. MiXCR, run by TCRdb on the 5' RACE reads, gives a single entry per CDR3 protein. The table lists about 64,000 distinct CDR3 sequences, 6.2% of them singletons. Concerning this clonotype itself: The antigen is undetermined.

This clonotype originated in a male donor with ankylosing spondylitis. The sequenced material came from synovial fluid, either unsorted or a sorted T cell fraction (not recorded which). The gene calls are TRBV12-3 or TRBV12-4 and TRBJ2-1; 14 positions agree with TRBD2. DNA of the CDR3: TGTGCCAGCAGCCCCCCGACTAGCGGGAGGGACCTTGTGCAGTTCTTC. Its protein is CASSPPTSGRDLVQFF.